The 21 T cell receptor beta chains given below trace back to one sample, sequenced in a study of cytomegalovirus exposure and HLA in healthy donors. 13 Jbeta primers and 60 Vbeta primers were used for the PCR. Sequencing was performed with immunoSEQ multiplex PCR; in TCRdb, only in-frame clones are kept and a portion is missing. The sample includes some 65,000 clones, 62% of them seen just once. The specimen was PBMCs. These receptor sequences come from a man aged 25-45 years in good health and CMV-seronegative.

The chain joins TRBV30 to TRBJ1-6; D not resolved. Trimming left V 4 bases short and J 6 bases short, with 19 bases between. In germline, CDR1 is GTSNPN, CDR2 SVGIG (reference sequence). This CDR3 has 16 residues. As DNA, the CDR3 is TGTGCCTGGATACCCCTCGAGGGAATGGTTAATTCACCCCTCCACTTT. Translating gives CAWIPLEGMVNSPLHF.

The CDR3 loop reads CASSSTTDPYGYTF. The CDR3, as DNA: TGTGCCAGCAGCTCCACCACAGATCCCTATGGCTACACCTTC. The genes are TRBV11-2 and TRBJ1-2; D is unresolved. There are 14 residues in the CDR3. V was clipped by 4 bases and J by 4 bases, with 13 bases between them. Per the germline V gene, CDR1 is SGHAT and CDR2 is FQNNGV.

This chain's CDR3 is CASSYGAGPAYNEQFF. CDR3 DNA: TGTGCCAGCAGTTACGGGGCGGGGCCCGCCTACAATGAGCAGTTCTTC. The chain is built from TRBV6-5 and TRBJ2-1, with TRBD2 as a possible D gene (6 bases). CDR3 length equals 16 residues. The V end lost 2 bases, the J end lost 2 bases, and 13 bases lay between the germline ends. Germline assignment: CDR1 MNHEY and CDR2 SVGAGI.

There are a few counts of this clone. The chain combines TRBV7-9 with TRBJ2-7; D uncertain. The CDR3 is made up of 15 amino acids. Germline-derived CDR1 and CDR2 are SEHNR and FQNEAQ (reference sequence). V dropped 5 bases and J dropped 3 bases, with 17 bases sitting between them. The CDR3 bases are TGTGCCAGCAGCAATAGCCATTCGACCAACTACGAGCAGTACTTC. As protein: CASSNSHSTNYEQYF. Full variable domain (missing parts from reference TRBV7-9 and TRBJ2-7): DTGVSQNPRHKITKRGQNVTFRCDPISEHNRLYWYRQTLGQGPEFLTYFQNEAQLEKSRLLSDRFSAERPKGSFSTLEIQRTEQGDSAMYLCASSNSHSTNYEQYFGPGTRLTVT.

The chain uses TRBV5-1 and TRBJ1-5; D is possibly TRBD1 (6 bases). Trimming removed 4 bases at V and 7 bases at J, with 12 bases between. Germline V gene data show CDR1 as SGHRS and CDR2 as YFSETQ. CDR3 length equals 13 residues. The chain's CDR3 is CASSEQGGQPQHF. The CDR3 DNA follows: TGCGCCAGCAGCGAACAGGGTGGCCAGCCCCAGCATTTT. The full variable domain, with the rest looked up from reference TRBV5-1 and TRBJ1-5, is KAGVTQTPRYLIKTRGQQVTLSCSPISGHRSVSWYQQTPGQGLQFLFEYFSETQRNKGNFPGRFSGRQFSNSRSEMNVSTLELGDSALYLCASSEQGGQPQHFGDGTRLSIL.

The V and J genes are TRBV2 and TRBJ2-1; 7 bases match TRBD2. Trimming removed 2 bases from V and 7 bases from J; junction bases left unmatched: 11. The CDR3 length is 16 residues. Germline CDR1 is SNHLY and CDR2 is FYNNEI. Here the CDR3 reads CASSERVTGGLNEQFF. DNA of the CDR3: TGTGCCAGCAGTGAAAGGGTGACGGGGGGACTAAATGAGCAGTTCTTC.

A word on this clone: The germline gene is not matched at one end of the junction; a read error may be the cause. The genes are TRBV19 and TRBJ2-7; 8 bases map to TRBD1. The CDR3 has 14 amino acids. Germline V gene lookup returns CDR1 LNHDA and CDR2 SQIVND (reference sequence). The DNA for the CDR3 is TGTTCCAGTAGTATCGCAGGGGGCATCTACGAGCAGTACTTC. This sequence encodes CSSSIAGGIYEQYF.

The chain is built from TRBV11-3 and TRBJ2-5; 7 bases line up with TRBD2. The J segment lost 5 bases and the V segment lost 1 base, leaving 10 bases of the junction unmatched. The CDR3 length is 16 residues. Germline lookup yields CDR1 SGHNT and CDR2 YENEEA. The CDR3 nucleotides are TGTGCCAGCAGCTTAGGTGGCGGGGGAGGCACTGAGACCCAGTACTTC. Translation gives CASSLGGGGGTETQYF.

This chain uses TRBV5-6 with TRBJ2-5; a weak D match, TRBD2 (6 bases). The ends were cut back, 3 bases at V and 0 bases at J, with 15 bases in the middle. CDR3 size: 16 residues. Germline CDR1 reads SGHDT; CDR2 reads YYEEEE. The DNA for the CDR3 is TGTGCCAGCAGCTCCCGGGGTAGCGGCTACCAAGAGACCCAGTACTTC. Its translation: CASSSRGSGYQETQYF.

Only a few counts were recorded for this clone. The rearrangement links TRBV30 to TRBJ1-1; weak D call: TRBD1 (6 bases). With 3 bases removed from V and 2 bases from J, the gap between germline ends came to 10 bases. The CDR3 sequence is 13 residues long. The germline CDR1 and CDR2 sequences are GTSNPN and SVGIG (reference sequence). Here the CDR3 DNA reads TGTGCCTGGAGCAGGGGATATAACACTGAAGCTTTCTTT. It yields the protein CAWSRGYNTEAFF.

The rearrangement joins TRBV6-1 to TRBJ2-7, with unresolved D. Trimming pared 8 bases from V and 4 bases from J, leaving 9 bases between. The CDR3 runs 11 residues. Per the germline V gene, CDR1 is MNHNS and CDR2 is SASEGT. CDR3 protein: CASGTGYEQYF. The DNA of the CDR3 is TGTGCCAGCGGAACGGGTTACGAGCAGTACTTC.

This chain connects TRBV2 to TRBJ2-3, with D tentatively TRBD1 (6 bases). Per germline, CDR1 SNHLY and CDR2 FYNNEI. The CDR3 contains 15 residues. Trimming removed 6 bases at V and 4 bases at J, with 17 bases between. The CDR3 region has the DNA TGTGCCAGCAGCTCTCAGGGGAACTTGGCAGATACGCAGTATTTT. The encoded protein is CASSSQGNLADTQYF. Using reference TRBV2 and TRBJ2-3 for the parts outside the CDR3, the full variable domain is EPEVTQTPSHQVTQMGQEVILRCVPISNHLYFYWYRQILGQKVEFLVSFYNNEISEKSEIFDDQFSVERPDGSNFTLKIRSTKLEDSAMYFCASSSQGNLADTQYFGPGTRLTVL.

The chain employs TRBV6-5 and TRBJ2-2; 11 bases align to TRBD2. Germline CDR1 is MNHEY and CDR2 is SVGAGI. The CDR3 is 15 amino acids. Losses at the gene ends were 11 bases for V and 4 bases for J; bases not matched to a gene: 9. Written as DNA, the CDR3 is TGTGCCGTCCTAGCGGGGGGATTCCCCACCGGGGAGCTGTTTTTT. Amino acid sequence: CAVLAGGFPTGELFF.

The gene calls are TRBV11-1 and TRBJ1-1; 8 positions match TRBD1. The CDR3 extends over 15 amino acids. Looked up from germline, CDR1 is SGHAT and CDR2 is FQDESV (reference sequence). Trimming removed 5 bases from V and 3 bases from J; junction bases left unmatched: 8. The CDR3 spells CASSPDRGGYTEAFF. Here the CDR3 DNA reads TGTGCCAGCAGCCCAGACAGGGGAGGGTACACTGAAGCTTTCTTT.

The chain couples TRBV6-1 to TRBJ1-6; D remains unclear. CDR1 and CDR2 from the germline V gene are MNHNS and SASEGT. Trimming shortened V by 6 bases and J by 9 bases, and 6 bases separated the two germline ends. The CDR3 spans 11 residues. In nucleotides, the CDR3 is TGTGCCAGCAGCCTCGGTTCACCCCTCCACTTT. Its protein is CASSLGSPLHF.

This clone was picked up one time. The chain's CDR3 is CASSRLVGTGGNEQFF. In nucleotides, the CDR3 is TGCGCCAGCAGCCGGCTGGTGGGGACAGGGGGGAATGAGCAGTTCTTC. The rearrangement uses TRBV5-1 and TRBJ2-1, with TRBD1 identical over 11 bases. Germline V CDR1 and CDR2: SGHRS, YFSETQ. This CDR3 contains 16 residues. Trimming at V came to 4 bases and at J to 7 bases, leaving 10 bases not matched to a gene.

This clone was counted a single time. The chain employs TRBV5-6 and TRBJ1-1, with D tentatively TRBD1 (5 bases). The CDR3 has 17 amino acids. Germline V gene sequence: CDR1 SGHDT, CDR2 YYEEEE. The V end was cut by 0 bases, the J end by 0 bases, with 15 bases between. This CDR3 reads CASSLDGAGVLNTEAFF. The DNA of the CDR3 is TGTGCCAGCAGCTTGGACGGTGCGGGGGTCTTGAACACTGAAGCTTTCTTT.

This sequence joins TRBV9 and TRBJ2-1; possible D gene TRBD2, 5 bases. V was pared by 3 bases and J by 5 bases, with 12 bases between. The CDR3 has 14 amino acids. Germline-derived CDR1 and CDR2 are SGDLS and YYNGEE. CDR3 sequence (DNA): TGTGCCAGCAGCGCCCCGAGCGGTAACAATGAGCAGTTCTTC. As protein: CASSAPSGNNEQFF.

The chain carries TRBV7-2 and TRBJ1-2, with D unresolved. This CDR3 has 16 residues. Germline V gene sequence: CDR1 SGHTA, CDR2 FQGNSA. Deletions cut 3 bases from V and 4 bases from J, with 18 bases between. The CDR3 spells CASSFLEGSLLYGYTF. The CDR3, as DNA: TGTGCCAGCAGCTTCCTCGAGGGATCCCTTCTCTATGGCTACACCTTC.

The rearrangement links TRBV11-2 to TRBJ1-1; unclear D gene. The germline CDR1 and CDR2 sequences are SGHAT and FQNNGV. The V gene lost 3 bases and the J gene lost 1 base, with 6 bases spanning the gap. CDR3 length equals 13 residues. CDR3 bases: TGTGCCAGCAGCTTCGGAGGGAACACTGAAGCTTTCTTT. This translates into CASSFGGNTEAFF.

The V gene is TRBV19, the J gene TRBJ1-6, with 7 nucleotides matching TRBD1. The CDR3 has 15 residues. The germline V gene encodes CDR1 LNHDA and CDR2 SQIVND (reference sequence). V lost 7 bases and J lost 5; bases outside the gene matches: 8. DNA for the CDR3: TGTGCCAGTAATCCTGCAGGACAGGATAATTCACCCCTCCACTTT. This gives the protein CASNPAGQDNSPLHF.